This T cell receptor beta chain was sequenced for a study of multiple sclerosis patients with progressive multifocal leukoencephalopathy. Sample time point: before natalizumab initiation. General study findings and limits: Expanded clones at PML onset predated and persisted through natalizumab therapy.

Libraries were prepared by immunoSEQ multiplex PCR; TCRdb keeps only in-frame clonotypes and omits some of them. Of roughly 28,000 clones listed, about 88% were seen once; the top ten hold 0.8% to 1.1%. The sample holds one count of this clone. As yet, its antigen is unknown. Germline assignment: CDR1 MDHEN and CDR2 SYDVKM. J gave up 2 bases and V 5 bases, and 4 bases lay outside the gene matches. CDR3 length: 16 amino acids. The chain uses TRBV28 and TRBJ2-5, with 14 bases fitting TRBD2. The receptor's source is a human donor with multiple sclerosis. Material: PBMCs. The CDR3 DNA sequence: TGTGCCAGCAGTCCAGGGACTAGCGGGGGTCAAGAGACCCAGTACTTC. The encoded protein is CASSPGTSGGQETQYF.